What follows are 5 T cell receptor beta chains derived from one specimen sequenced in a study of cytomegalovirus exposure and HLA in healthy donors. PCR used 60 Vbeta primers and 13 Jbeta primers. The data were produced by immunoSEQ multiplex PCR, yet TCRdb's version contains in-frame clones alone and is incomplete. This repertoire includes about 140,000 clones. Sequenced sample: PBMCs. The receptors derive from a woman between 18 and 30 years old in good health and CMV-seronegative.

V usage is TRBV7-8 and J usage is TRBJ1-5; no definite D call. This CDR3 spans 15 amino acids. Trimming pared 2 bases from V and 5 bases from J, leaving 13 bases between. The germline V gene encodes CDR1 SGHVS and CDR2 FQNEAQ. Here the CDR3 reads CASSLRLGGDQPQHF. CDR3 in DNA: TGTGCCAGCAGCTTAAGATTAGGCGGGGATCAGCCCCAGCATTTT. Looking up the rest from reference TRBV7-8 and TRBJ1-5 gives the full variable domain: GAGVSQSPRYKVAKRGQDVALRCDPISGHVSLFWYQQALGQGPEFLTYFQNEAQLDKSGLPSDRFFAERPEGSVSTLKIQRTQQEDSAVYLCASSLRLGGDQPQHFGDGTRLSIL.

This chain uses TRBV7-2 with TRBJ2-1; 7 nucleotides agree with TRBD2. CDR1 SGHTA and CDR2 FQGNSA come from the germline V gene. V was clipped by 1 base and J by 3 bases; unmatched bases: 6. The CDR3 has 16 residues. CDR3 residues: CASSLGGTIRYNEQFF. The DNA for the CDR3 is TGTGCCAGCAGCTTAGGGGGGACTATTCGCTACAATGAGCAGTTCTTC.

The chain combines TRBV27 with TRBJ1-5, with 9 nucleotides matching TRBD1. Germline-derived CDR1 and CDR2 are MNHEY and SMNVEV (reference sequence). The CDR3 length is 14 residues. V lost 1 base to trimming and J lost 7 bases; unmatched junction nucleotides: 2. DNA of the CDR3: TGTGCCAGCAGTTTATTGGGACAGGGACAGCCCCAGCATTTT. It translates to CASSLLGQGQPQHF.

The chain couples TRBV27 to TRBJ1-1, with 7 positions matching TRBD1. This CDR3 has 13 amino acids. J gave up 11 bases and V 3 bases, and 9 bases lay outside the gene matches. Germline V gene data show CDR1 as MNHEY and CDR2 as SMNVEV (reference sequence). CDR3 DNA sequence: TGTGCCAGCAGTTTCTCCGCGACAGGGTCCGCTTTCTTT. Its translation is CASSFSATGSAFF.

V is TRBV6-1 and J is TRBJ2-1; 11 bases are shared with TRBD2. CDR1 is MNHNS, CDR2 SASEGT, per germline. V shed 7 bases, J shed 6 bases, and the junction held 5 bases outside the gene matches. The CDR3 loop spans 14 amino acids. The CDR3 loop is CASNVAGGFNEQFF. The CDR3 region has the DNA TGTGCCAGCAATGTAGCGGGAGGGTTCAATGAGCAGTTCTTC.